This T cell receptor beta chain was sequenced during a study of T cell responses to AZD1222 COVID-19 vaccine. Study-wide findings and caveats: After the peak T cell response, and only then, were repertoires sampled. Only five or six AZD1222 recipients tested seropositive at baseline.

The assay was immunoSEQ multiplex PCR, and TCRdb's table has in-frame clones only and misses some. The sample carries 100,000 to 150,000 clones, 90% recorded once. To note about this clone: Its antigen is not identified.

The TCR sequence derives from an adult in good health. The specimen was peripheral blood, collected on day 0 of AZD1222 vaccination.

The CDR3 DNA reads as TGTGCCAGCAGATTAAGACAGGGCTTGGGGCCCCTCCACTTT. Residues: CASRLRQGLGPLHF. The gene calls are TRBV28 and TRBJ1-6; 7 nucleotides agree with TRBD1. Unmatched junction bases numbered 12, after V lost 6 bases and J lost 13 bases. Germline CDR1 MDHEN, CDR2 SYDVKM. The CDR3 sequence is 14 residues long.